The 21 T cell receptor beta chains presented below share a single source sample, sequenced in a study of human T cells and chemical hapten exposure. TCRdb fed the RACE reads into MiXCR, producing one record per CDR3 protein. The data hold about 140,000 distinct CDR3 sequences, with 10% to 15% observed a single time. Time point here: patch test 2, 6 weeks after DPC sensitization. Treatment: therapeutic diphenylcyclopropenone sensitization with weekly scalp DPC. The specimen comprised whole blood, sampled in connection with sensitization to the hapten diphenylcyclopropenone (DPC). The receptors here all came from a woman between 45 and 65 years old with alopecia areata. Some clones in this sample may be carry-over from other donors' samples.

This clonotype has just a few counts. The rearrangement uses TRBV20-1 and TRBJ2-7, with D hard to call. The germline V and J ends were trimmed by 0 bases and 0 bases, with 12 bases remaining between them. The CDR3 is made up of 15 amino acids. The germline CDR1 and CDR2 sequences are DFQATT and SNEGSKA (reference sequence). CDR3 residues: CSARDPGRSSYEQYF. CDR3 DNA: TGCAGTGCTAGAGATCCCGGCCGTAGCTCCTACGAGCAGTACTTC.

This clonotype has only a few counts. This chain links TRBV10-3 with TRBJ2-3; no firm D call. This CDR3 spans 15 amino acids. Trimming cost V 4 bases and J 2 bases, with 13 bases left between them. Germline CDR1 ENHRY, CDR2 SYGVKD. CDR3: CAISGVESVTDTQYF. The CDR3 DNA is TGTGCCATCAGTGGAGTGGAATCCGTCACAGATACGCAGTATTTT.

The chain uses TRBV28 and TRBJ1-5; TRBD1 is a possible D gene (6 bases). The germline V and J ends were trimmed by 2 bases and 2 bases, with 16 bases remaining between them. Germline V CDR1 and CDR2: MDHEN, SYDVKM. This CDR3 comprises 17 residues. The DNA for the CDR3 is TGTGCCAGCAGTTTACTGGATGGGGGGCTAGGCAATCAGCCCCAGCATTTT. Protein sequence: CASSLLDGGLGNQPQHF.

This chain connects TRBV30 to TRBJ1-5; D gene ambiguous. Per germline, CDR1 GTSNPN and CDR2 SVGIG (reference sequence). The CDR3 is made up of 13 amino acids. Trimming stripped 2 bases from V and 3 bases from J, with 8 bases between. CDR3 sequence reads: CAWSSGDNQPQHF. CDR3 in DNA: TGTGCCTGGAGTTCCGGGGACAATCAGCCCCAGCATTTT.

The CDR3 loop reads CASSSAGAYGYTF. The CDR3 region has the DNA TGTGCCAGCAGTTCGGCAGGGGCCTATGGCTACACCTTC. The gene calls are TRBV6-6 and TRBJ1-2; a weak D match, TRBD1 (6 bases). Trimming shortened V by 4 bases and J by 4 bases, and 10 bases separated the two germline ends. Germline CDR1 and CDR2: MNHNY and SVGAGI (reference sequence). The CDR3 is 13 residues long.

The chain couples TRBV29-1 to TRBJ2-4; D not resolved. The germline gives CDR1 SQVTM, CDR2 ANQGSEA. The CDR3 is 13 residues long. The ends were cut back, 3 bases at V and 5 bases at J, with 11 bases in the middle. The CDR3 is CSVEGRWQNIQYF. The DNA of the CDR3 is TGCAGCGTTGAGGGAAGGTGGCAAAACATTCAGTACTTC.

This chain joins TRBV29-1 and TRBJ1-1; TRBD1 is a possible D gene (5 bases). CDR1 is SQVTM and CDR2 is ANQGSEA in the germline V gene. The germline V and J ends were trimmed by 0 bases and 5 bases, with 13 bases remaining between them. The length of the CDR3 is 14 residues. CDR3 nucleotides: TGCAGCGTTGAAGATTTTAGGGGCCGGACTGAAGCTTTCTTT. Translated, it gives CSVEDFRGRTEAFF.

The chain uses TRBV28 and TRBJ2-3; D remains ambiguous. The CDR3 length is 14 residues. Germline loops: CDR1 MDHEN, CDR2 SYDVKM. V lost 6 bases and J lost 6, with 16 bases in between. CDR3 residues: CASSAGRKVDTQYF. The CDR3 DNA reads TGTGCCAGCAGCGCCGGCAGAAAGGTGGATACGCAGTATTTT.

The CDR3 DNA is TGTGCCAGCAGCCGATCTCTTGGTCAAGTAGAGACCCAGTACTTC. Translating it yields CASSRSLGQVETQYF. The V gene is TRBV3-1, the J gene TRBJ2-5; D is undetermined. Per germline, CDR1 LGHDT and CDR2 YNNKEL (reference sequence). The CDR3 is made up of 15 amino acids. Between the trimmed V and J ends, which lost 4 bases and 4 bases, there was a span of 16 bases.

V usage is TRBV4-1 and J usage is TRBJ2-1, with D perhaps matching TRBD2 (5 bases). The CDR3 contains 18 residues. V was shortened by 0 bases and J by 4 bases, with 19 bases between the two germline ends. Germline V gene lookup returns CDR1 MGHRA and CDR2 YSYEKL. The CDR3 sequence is CASSQDHTQRLFYNEQFF. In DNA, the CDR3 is TGCGCCAGCAGCCAAGATCATACCCAGCGGCTGTTTTACAATGAGCAGTTCTTC.

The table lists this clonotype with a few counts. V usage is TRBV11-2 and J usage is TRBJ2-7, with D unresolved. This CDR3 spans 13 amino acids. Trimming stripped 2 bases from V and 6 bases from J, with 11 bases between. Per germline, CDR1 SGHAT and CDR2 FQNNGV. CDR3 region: CASSLPPGREQYF. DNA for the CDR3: TGTGCCAGCAGCTTACCCCCCGGGCGCGAGCAGTACTTC.

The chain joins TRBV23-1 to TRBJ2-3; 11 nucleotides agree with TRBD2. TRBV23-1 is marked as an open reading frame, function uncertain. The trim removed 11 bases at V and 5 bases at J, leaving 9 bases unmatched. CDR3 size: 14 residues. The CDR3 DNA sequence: TGCGCCTTACCACTAGCGGGAGAGCAAGATACGCAGTATTTT. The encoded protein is CALPLAGEQDTQYF.

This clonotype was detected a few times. This chain's CDR3 is CASSIRRVSYNEQFF. The CDR3 DNA reads as TGTGCCAGTAGTATACGCAGGGTTTCTTACAATGAGCAGTTCTTC. The rearrangement joins TRBV19 to TRBJ2-1; D may be TRBD1 (5 bases). Germline lookup yields CDR1 LNHDA and CDR2 SQIVND (reference sequence). The V gene lost 2 bases and the J gene lost 4 bases, with 12 bases spanning the gap. The CDR3 runs to 15 residues.

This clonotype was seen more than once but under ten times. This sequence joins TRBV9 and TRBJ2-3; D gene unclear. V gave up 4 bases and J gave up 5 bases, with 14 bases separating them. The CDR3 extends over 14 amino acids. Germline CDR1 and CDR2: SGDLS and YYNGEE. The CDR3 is CASSLGPSVDTQYF. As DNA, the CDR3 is TGTGCCAGCAGCCTAGGGCCCTCCGTAGATACGCAGTATTTT.

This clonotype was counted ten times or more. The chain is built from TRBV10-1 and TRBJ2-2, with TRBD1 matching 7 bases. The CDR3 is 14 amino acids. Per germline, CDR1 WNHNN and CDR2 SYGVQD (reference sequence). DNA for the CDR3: TGCGCGAGTCGTGGGACAGCGAACACCGGGGAGCTGTTTTTT. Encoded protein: CASRGTANTGELFF.

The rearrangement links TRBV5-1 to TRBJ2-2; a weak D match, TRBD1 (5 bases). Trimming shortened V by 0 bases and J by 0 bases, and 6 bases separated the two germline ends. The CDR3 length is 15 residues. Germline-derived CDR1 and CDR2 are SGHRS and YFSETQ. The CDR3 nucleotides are TGCGCCAGCAGCTTGGAGACAGCGAACACCGGGGAGCTGTTTTTT. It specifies CASSLETANTGELFF.

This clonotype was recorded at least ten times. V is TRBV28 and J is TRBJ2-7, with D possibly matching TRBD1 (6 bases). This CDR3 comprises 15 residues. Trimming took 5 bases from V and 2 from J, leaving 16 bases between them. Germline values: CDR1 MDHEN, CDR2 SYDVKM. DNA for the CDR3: TGTGCCAGCAGTGTAACAGGGAAGGCAACCTACGAGCAGTACTTC. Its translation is CASSVTGKATYEQYF.

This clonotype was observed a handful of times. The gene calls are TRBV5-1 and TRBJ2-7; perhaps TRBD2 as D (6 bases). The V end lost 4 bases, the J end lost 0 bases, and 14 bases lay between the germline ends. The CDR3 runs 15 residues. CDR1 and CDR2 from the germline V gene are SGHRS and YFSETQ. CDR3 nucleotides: TGCGCCAGCAGCCGAGGAGGGCCAAGCTCCTACGAGCAGTACTTC. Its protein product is CASSRGGPSSYEQYF.

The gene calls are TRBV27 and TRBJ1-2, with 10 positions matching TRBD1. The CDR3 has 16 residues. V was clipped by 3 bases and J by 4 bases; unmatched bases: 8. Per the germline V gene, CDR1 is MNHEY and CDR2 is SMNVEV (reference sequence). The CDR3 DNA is TGTGCCAGCAGTTTGGCCCGACAGGGGGCGATCTATGGCTACACCTTC. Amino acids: CASSLARQGAIYGYTF.

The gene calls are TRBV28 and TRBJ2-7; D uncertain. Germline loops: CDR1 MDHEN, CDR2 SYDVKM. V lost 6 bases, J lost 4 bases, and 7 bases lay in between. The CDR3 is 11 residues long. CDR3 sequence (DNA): TGTGCCAGCAGATTCCTTTACGAGCAGTACTTC. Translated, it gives CASRFLYEQYF.

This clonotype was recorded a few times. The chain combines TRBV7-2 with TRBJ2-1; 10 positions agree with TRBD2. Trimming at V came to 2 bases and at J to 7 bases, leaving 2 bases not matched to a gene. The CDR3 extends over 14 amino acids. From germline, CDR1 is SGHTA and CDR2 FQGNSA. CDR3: CASSLTSGVNEQFF. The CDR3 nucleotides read TGTGCCAGCAGCTTAACTAGCGGGGTGAATGAGCAGTTCTTC.